A selection of T cell receptor beta chains follows, all from one sample in a study of OX40 agonist ivuxolimab in advanced cancers. Clones were read by immunoSEQ multiplex PCR, and TCRdb kept only the in-frame ones, dropping some. The sample shows about 37,000 clones, more than 75% of them seen only once. Material: CD4+ or CD8+ T cells sorted from blood, obtained in a trial of the OX40 agonist ivuxolimab. These receptors all come from an adult with an advanced solid tumor such as melanoma, head and neck, liver or kidney cancer. Each CDR3 is given with its conserved first and last residue. D genes are given only for firm matches. Part of the rows lack a size; the others show once, few, many or a class for expanded clones.

.,.,TRBV11-2,TRBJ2-3,TGTGCCAGCAGCTTGTCTCTCAGGAGAATCACAGATACGCAGTATTTT,CASSLSLRRITDTQYF
.,.,TRBV27,TRBJ1-5,TGTGCCAGCAGTCTGAGACAGGTGGAAGGCAATCAGCCCCAGCATTTT,CASSLRQVEGNQPQHF
.,.,TRBV30,TRBJ2-7,TGTGCCTGGAGCACCTGGGGGCGACCCTACGAGCAGTACTTC,CAWSTWGRPYEQYF
.,TRBD1,TRBV28,TRBJ2-2,TGTGCCAGCAGTTATCCGGGACAGGGGTCACCCGGGGAGCTGTTTTTT,CASSYPGQGSPGELFF
.,.,TRBV9,TRBJ1-6,TGTGCCAGCAGCGTGGCCCAGGGTAAGAATTCACCCCTCCACTTT,CASSVAQGKNSPLHF
once,.,TRBV10-3,TRBJ2-5,TGTGCCATCAAGACAGACTACCAAGAGACCCAGTACTTC,CAIKTDYQETQYF
.,.,TRBV18,TRBJ2-5,TGTGCCAGCTCACCACCGGGGACATCGTGGGAGACCCAGTACTTC,CASSPPGTSWETQYF
.,TRBD1,TRBV10-3,TRBJ2-2,TGTGCCATCAGTGAGCCCGGGACAGGGGGAAGTGTCGGGGAGCTGTTTTTT,CAISEPGTGGSVGELFF
medium-sized,.,TRBV27,TRBJ2-2,TGTGCCAGCAGTCCTCGTTCGGTCCCTCCTTTTTTCACCGGGGAGCTGTTTTTT,CASSPRSVPPFFTGELFF
few,TRBD1,TRBV10-3,TRBJ2-3,TGTGCCATCAGTGAGTTATTGGTTGACAGGGGGCTAGCAAATACGCAGTATTTT,CAISELLVDRGLANTQYF
.,TRBD2,TRBV27,TRBJ2-1,TGTGCCAGCAGACCGGGACTAGCGGGTTGGGGTGAGCAGTTCTTC,CASRPGLAGWGEQFF
.,.,TRBV4-3,TRBJ2-7,TGCGCCAGCAGCCAAGAAAGTGCACCCATAAGTTCAATTTACGAGCAGTACTTC,CASSQESAPISSIYEQYF
once,TRBD2,TRBV2,TRBJ2-2,TGTGCCAGCAGAAGACTAGCGGGGAGCACCGGGGAGCTGTTTTTT,CASRRLAGSTGELFF
.,.,TRBV19,TRBJ2-7,TGTGCCAGTAAGTTCGGGGCAGGGACATACGAGCAGTACTTC,CASKFGAGTYEQYF
.,TRBD2,TRBV11-1,TRBJ2-2,TGTGCCAGCAGCCCCGAGGCTAGCGGAGCGAACACCGGGGAGCTGTTTTTT,CASSPEASGANTGELFF
.,.,TRBV7-9,TRBJ2-5,TGTGCCAGCAGCCAGTTCAGGGTCCAGATTCAAGAGACCCAGTACTTC,CASSQFRVQIQETQYF
.,.,TRBV21-1,TRBJ2-1,TGTGCCAGCAGCAAAGTTGGACTAGCGGGAAAGCATGCCTACAATGAGCAGTTCTTC,CASSKVGLAGKHAYNEQFF
.,.,TRBV4-3,TRBJ1-2,TGCGCCAGCAGCCCCGAAGGTCAAGGGGGCTACACCTTC,CASSPEGQGGYTF
.,.,TRBV9,TRBJ1-3,TGTGCCAGCAGCGCCGGGACGGTGGCTGGAAACACCATATATTTT,CASSAGTVAGNTIYF
.,.,TRBV19,TRBJ2-2,TGTGCCAGTAGTATAGTTCAGGGCACCGGGGAGCTGTTTTTT,CASSIVQGTGELFF
.,.,TRBV2,TRBJ1-1,TGTGCCAGCATCCGGACACTCAAGAACACTGAAGCTTTCTTT,CASIRTLKNTEAFF
medium-sized,.,TRBV4-2,TRBJ2-7,TGTGCCAGCAGCCAAGATCTAGGAGGGGTCGAGCAGTACTTC,CASSQDLGGVEQYF
.,.,TRBV2,TRBJ2-6,TGTGCCAGCGTTAGGGACCCAAGCTCTGGGGCCAACGTCCTGACTTTC,CASVRDPSSGANVLTF
.,TRBD1,TRBV9,TRBJ2-7,TGTGCCAGCAGCGCAAGGGACAGCTCCTACGAGCAGTACTTC,CASSARDSSYEQYF
.,.,TRBV6-5,TRBJ1-5,TGTGCCAGCAGTTACGGACTGAGCCAGCCCCAGCATTTT,CASSYGLSQPQHF
.,.,TRBV5-1,TRBJ2-1,TGCGCCAGCAGCCAATACCTGGCAGGGAATGAGCAGTTCTTC,CASSQYLAGNEQFF
.,TRBD2,TRBV27,TRBJ2-7,TGTGCCAGCAGTTTGGTTGCTAGCGGGAATTACGAGCAGTACTTC,CASSLVASGNYEQYF
.,TRBD1,TRBV6-4,TRBJ2-2,TGTGCCAGCAGACCCGGGACAGGGAGCGGGGAGCTGTTTTTT,CASRPGTGSGELFF
.,.,TRBV7-9,TRBJ2-3,TGTGCCAGCAGCTTTCTTCAGGGCTCGGGAGCAGATACGCAGTATTTT,CASSFLQGSGADTQYF
.,.,TRBV6-6,TRBJ1-4,TGTGCCAGCAGTACCTTCTATGAAAAACTGTTTTTT,CASSTFYEKLFF
.,TRBD1,TRBV6-6,TRBJ2-1,TGTGCCAGCAGTTACCTCGGACAGGGGAATGGTGAGCAGTTCTTC,CASSYLGQGNGEQFF
.,.,TRBV7-6,TRBJ1-4,TGTGCCAGCAGCTTAGAAGCGGATAATGAAAAACTGTTTTTT,CASSLEADNEKLFF
.,TRBD1,TRBV5-1,TRBJ2-3,TGCGCCAGCAGTTGGACAGGGGGACCAGATACGCAGTATTTT,CASSWTGGPDTQYF
.,TRBD2,TRBV27,TRBJ2-5,TGTGCCAGCAGTTTACGCGGGACTAGCGGAAACGTGGACCAAGAGACCCAGTACTTC,CASSLRGTSGNVDQETQYF
.,TRBD2,TRBV11-2,TRBJ2-5,TGTGCCAGCAGCTCCGGGGGGGCCTGGGATAAGGAGACCCAGTACTTC,CASSSGGAWDKETQYF
.,.,TRBV5-5,TRBJ2-3,TGTGCCAGCAGCTTTCGTTTCGGGGAAGGCCCAGATACGCAGTATTTT,CASSFRFGEGPDTQYF
.,TRBD1,TRBV2,TRBJ2-6,TGTGCCAGCAGCCAGGACAGGGTGGGTCTTATCTCTGGGGCCAACGTCCTGACTTTC,CASSQDRVGLISGANVLTF
.,TRBD2,TRBV4-3,TRBJ2-3,TGCGCCAGCAGCGCCGGACTAGCCTCGATCACAGATACGCAGTATTTT,CASSAGLASITDTQYF
.,.,TRBV7-2,TRBJ2-3,TGTGCCAGCAGCTTACTACAGGATACGCAGTATTTT,CASSLLQDTQYF
.,TRBD1,TRBV5-4,TRBJ1-6,TGTGCCAGCAGCAAGGACAGGGCGAGCTCCTATAATTCACCCCTCCACTTT,CASSKDRASSYNSPLHF
.,.,TRBV7-8,TRBJ2-2,TGTGCCAGCAGCTTACCGAGAACGGACCCGAACACCGGGGAGCTGTTTTTT,CASSLPRTDPNTGELFF
once,TRBD2,TRBV7-2,TRBJ2-3,TGTGCCAGCAGCTTAATGACTAGCGGCAGCACAGATACGCAGTATTTT,CASSLMTSGSTDTQYF
.,TRBD1,TRBV5-1,TRBJ2-3,TGCGCCAGCAGCTTGGAAGGGACAGAACACACAGATACGCAGTATTTT,CASSLEGTEHTDTQYF
.,TRBD2,TRBV30,TRBJ2-2,TGTGCCTGGAGTGTAACTAGCGGCGGGGAGCTGTTTTTT,CAWSVTSGGELFF
.,.,TRBV27,TRBJ2-7,TGTGCCAGCAGTTTGAGAGGTCCAGGATCCCTCGAGCAGTACTTC,CASSLRGPGSLEQYF
.,.,TRBV11-2,TRBJ1-6,TGTGCCAGCAGCTTCTATAGGGATAATTCACCCCTCCACTTT,CASSFYRDNSPLHF
.,TRBD1,TRBV19,TRBJ1-1,TGTGCCAGTGACAGGGGGTTGGGGTCTGAAGCTTTCTTT,CASDRGLGSEAFF
.,TRBD1,TRBV30,TRBJ2-7,TGTGCCTGGAGCACGGGGCAGGGGGCTTACGAGCAGTACTTC,CAWSTGQGAYEQYF
.,TRBD1,TRBV5-5,TRBJ1-1,TGTGCCAGCAGCTTGGGACAGACAGGGGGGAACACTGAAGCTTTCTTT,CASSLGQTGGNTEAFF
.,TRBD1,TRBV5-1,TRBJ1-6,TGCGCCAGCAGCATACAGACAGGGTTGGGGTCGAATTCACCCCTCCACTTT,CASSIQTGLGSNSPLHF